These 2 T cell receptor beta chains were sequenced from one sample in a study of T cell responses to AZD1222 COVID-19 vaccine. Profiling relied on immunoSEQ multiplex PCR, and the TCRdb table lists in-frame clones only, not all of them. This table has 120,000 to 150,000 clones, 85% to 95% appearing once. The input for sequencing was peripheral blood, taken 28 days after the second AZD1222 dose. The receptors were sampled from an adult who received the AZD1222 COVID-19 vaccine.

CDR3 nucleotide sequence: TGTGCCACCAGTGATGGGACTAGCGGGCCTTACAATGAGCAGTTCTTC. This encodes CATSDGTSGPYNEQFF. J is TRBJ2-1 and V is TRBV24-1; TRBD2 matches 12 bases. The CDR3 has 16 amino acids. The V gene end was trimmed by 3 bases and the J gene end by 4 bases; junction bases not matched to a gene: 3. The germline gives CDR1 KGHDR, CDR2 SFDVKD.

The chain combines TRBV11-2 with TRBJ2-7; 11 nucleotides align to TRBD2. The CDR3 has 14 amino acids. Germline lookup yields CDR1 SGHAT and CDR2 FQNNGV. J gave up 7 bases and V 5 bases, and 7 bases lay outside the gene matches. The CDR3 protein is CASSRLAGPLEQYF. Here the CDR3 DNA reads TGTGCCAGCAGCCGACTAGCGGGGCCCTTGGAGCAGTACTTC.